This T cell receptor (beta chain) comes out of a study of T cell repertoires in cytomegalovirus infection. Notes on the study in general: The response measured ex vivo was dominated by TCR beta clonotypes (HLA-C-restricted and CMV-specific).

This clonotype came up a few times. The target antigen is unknown. Trimming took off 1 base at V and 4 bases at J, with 22 bases between the two ends. Germline CDR1 is SGHTA and CDR2 is FQGNSA. The CDR3 length is 18 residues. TCRdb re-analysed the reads in MiXCR, keeping a single row per CDR3 protein. The table lists fewer than 550,000 distinct CDR3 sequences, approximately 25% of them singletons. The clonotype was recovered from a human donor in good health (CMV status not recorded). Some clones in this sample may be carry-over from other donors' samples. The rearrangement uses TRBV7-2 and TRBJ1-1; no definite D call. The sequencing sample was made of PBMCs. The CDR3 region has the DNA TGTGCCAGCAGCTTAGGAGGTCATCGGCTCTTCGGGTCCACTGAAGCTTTCTTT. Its translation: CASSLGGHRLFGSTEAFF.